Listed here are 32 T cell receptor beta chains from one sample, sequenced in a study of blood T cell repertoires in COVID-19. Some clones are missing from TCRdb's copy, which holds only in-frame ones; the method was immunoSEQ multiplex PCR. The sample lists approximately 300,000 clones, around 89% occurring once. Sequencing used peripheral blood. The receptor source for this set is a woman aged 50 to 60 with COVID-19, enrolled during active disease.

V is TRBV5-4 and J is TRBJ2-3, with 7 bases fitting TRBD2. V was pared by 0 bases and J by 4 bases, with 5 bases of the junction left unmatched. The CDR3 extends over 15 amino acids. The germline V gene has CDR1 SGHNT and CDR2 YYREEE (reference sequence). The CDR3 protein is CASSLELALSDTQYF. As DNA, the CDR3 is TGTGCCAGCAGCTTGGAACTAGCGCTTTCAGATACGCAGTATTTT.

This rearrangement joins TRBV5-1 to TRBJ1-2, with a possible D match to TRBD1 (5 bases). V shed 5 bases and J shed 6 bases, with 14 bases lying between them. CDR1 is SGHRS and CDR2 is YFSETQ in the germline V gene. The CDR3 totals 13 residues. CDR3 region: CASSSDRADGYTF. CDR3 bases: TGCGCCAGCAGTTCCGACAGAGCCGATGGCTACACCTTC.

The chain couples TRBV7-8 to TRBJ2-7, with a tentative D call TRBD2 (8 bases). Germline assignment: CDR1 SGHVS and CDR2 FQNEAQ. The CDR3 extends over 15 amino acids. Trimming stripped 5 bases from V and 4 bases from J, with 18 bases between. The CDR3 bases are TGTGCCAGCAGCATACAGACAGGGACTAGATACGAGCAGTACTTC. Protein: CASSIQTGTRYEQYF.

This chain links TRBV7-3 with TRBJ2-1; 9 bases are a match to TRBD2. Trimming at V came to 2 bases and at J to 7 bases, leaving 3 bases not matched to a gene. This CDR3 is built from 14 residues. Germline-derived CDR1 and CDR2 are SGHTA and FQGTGA. The CDR3 reads CASSLAGGPNEQFF. For the CDR3, the DNA is TGTGCCAGCAGCTTAGCGGGAGGGCCTAATGAGCAGTTCTTC.

As to this clone: Other DNA sequences in this sample translate to the same CDR3. The V and J genes are TRBV6-5 and TRBJ2-5; TRBD1 might be the D (5 bases). Trimming stripped 10 bases from V and 1 base from J, with 10 bases between. The CDR3 has 12 amino acids. Germline V gene sequence: CDR1 MNHEY, CDR2 SVGAGI. CDR3 in amino acids: CATTGAQETQYF. CDR3 sequence (DNA): TGTGCCACCACAGGCGCCCAAGAGACCCAGTACTTC.

The V and J genes are TRBV5-6 and TRBJ1-2; D may be TRBD1 (5 bases). The germline V and J ends were trimmed by 0 bases and 4 bases, with 19 bases remaining between them. This CDR3 comprises 17 residues. The germline V gene has CDR1 SGHDT and CDR2 YYEEEE. The CDR3 sequence: CASSLGPLEGAAYGYTF. CDR3 nucleotide sequence: TGTGCCAGCAGCTTGGGACCTCTGGAAGGGGCTGCCTATGGCTACACCTTC.

V and J are TRBV6-2 or TRBV6-3 and TRBJ2-5, with TRBD1 matching 8 bases. The V segment lost 4 bases and the J segment 4 bases; nucleotides outside the gene matches: 8. The CDR3 extends over 15 amino acids. Germline V gives CDR1 MNHEY, CDR2 SVGEGT. For the CDR3, the DNA is TGTGCCAGCAGTTGGGACAGGAAGAACCGAGAGACCCAGTACTTC. Amino acids: CASSWDRKNRETQYF.

A remark on this clone: A junction boundary mismatches the germline segment, possibly from a read error. This chain connects TRBV7-7 to TRBJ1-4; 7 bases map to TRBD1. CDR1 and CDR2 (germline): SSHAT, FNYEAQ (reference sequence). There are 15 residues in the CDR3. The CDR3 bases are TGTGCTAGCAGGATCGCGGACAGGCCTAATGAAAAACTGTTTTTT. As protein: CASRIADRPNEKLFF. The whole variable domain, remainder taken from reference TRBV7-7 and TRBJ1-4, is GAGVSQSPRYKVTKRGQDVTLRCDPISSHATLYWYQQALGQGPEFLTYFNYEAQPDKSGLPSDRFSAERPEGSISTLTIQRTEQRDSAMYRCASRIADRPNEKLFFGSGTQLSVL.

The chain couples TRBV15 to TRBJ1-6; 7 bases are a match to TRBD1. The CDR3 has 16 amino acids. J gave up 7 bases and V 3 bases, and 9 bases lay outside the gene matches. CDR1 and CDR2 from the germline V gene are LNHNV and YYDKDF (reference sequence). The CDR3 reads CATSRGRDRENSPLHF. The CDR3 DNA sequence: TGTGCCACCAGCAGGGGCCGCGACAGGGAAAATTCACCCCTCCACTTT.

This clone turned up a few times. The CDR3 DNA sequence: TGTGCCACCTCAGGGGGCTACAATTCACCCCTCCACTTT. Its protein is CATSGGYNSPLHF. The chain uses TRBV6-5 and TRBJ1-6; TRBD1 matches at 8 bases. The length of the CDR3 is 13 residues. In germline, CDR1 is MNHEY, CDR2 SVGAGI. Losses at the gene ends were 10 bases for V and 7 bases for J; bases not matched to a gene: 6.

The chain employs TRBV19 and TRBJ2-7; D possibly corresponds to TRBD2 (6 bases). CDR3 length: 18 residues. CDR1 and CDR2 (germline): LNHDA, SQIVND (reference sequence). V gave up 10 bases and J gave up 4 bases, with 32 bases separating them. The CDR3 reads CATHWGERFPPVMYEQYF. CDR3 sequence (DNA): TGTGCCACCCATTGGGGGGAGAGGTTCCCCCCTGTGATGTACGAGCAGTACTTC.

The rearrangement uses TRBV18 and TRBJ1-5, with no clear D. V lost 3 bases and J lost 3, with 6 bases in between. In germline, CDR1 is KGHSH, CDR2 LQKENI. CDR3 length: 13 residues. The CDR3 DNA is TGTGCCAGCTCACCTACTAACAATCAGCCCCAGCATTTT. This sequence encodes CASSPTNNQPQHF.

The chain carries TRBV11-2 and TRBJ1-6; tentatively, D is TRBD1 (6 bases). The length of the CDR3 is 16 residues. Germline lookup yields CDR1 SGHAT and CDR2 FQNNGV. The V gene lost 5 bases and the J gene lost 7 bases, with 18 bases spanning the gap. The CDR3 DNA reads TGTGCCAGCAGCGCCAATTCCCTGAGGGGGAATTCACCCCTCCACTTT. It codes for CASSANSLRGNSPLHF.

The chain is built from TRBV24-1 and TRBJ2-1; perhaps TRBD2 as D (6 bases). Germline-derived CDR1 and CDR2 are KGHDR and SFDVKD. With 4 bases removed from V and 0 bases from J, the gap between germline ends came to 15 bases. The CDR3 runs 17 residues. CDR3: CATSDQRERGSYNEQFF. Written as DNA, the CDR3 is TGTGCCACCAGTGACCAACGGGAGAGGGGCTCCTACAATGAGCAGTTCTTC.

The sample holds one count of this clone. V is TRBV29-1 and J is TRBJ2-1, with unresolved D. V lost 7 bases to trimming and J lost 8 bases, with 12 bases between them. Per germline, CDR1 SQVTM and CDR2 ANQGSEA. The CDR3 runs to 11 residues. CDR3: CSAAEADEQFF. The CDR3 nucleotides are TGCAGCGCTGCCGAGGCGGATGAGCAGTTCTTC.

This clone occurred a few times. The V and J genes are TRBV7-6 and TRBJ1-5; 8 nucleotides match TRBD1. V lost 1 base to trimming and J lost 6 bases; unmatched junction nucleotides: 5. CDR1 SGHVS and CDR2 FNYEAQ come from the germline V gene. The CDR3 covers 15 residues. The CDR3 DNA reads TGTGCCAGCAGCTTAGGGACAGGGTGGACTCAGCCCCAGCATTTT. It codes for CASSLGTGWTQPQHF.

The CDR3 sequence: CASRTTPANYEQYF. The CDR3 DNA follows: TGCGCCAGCCGAACTACTCCCGCGAACTACGAGCAGTACTTC. V and J are TRBV5-1 and TRBJ2-7, with D unclear. The CDR3 is 14 residues long. V gave up 7 bases and J gave up 3 bases, with 17 bases separating them. Germline V CDR1 and CDR2: SGHRS, YFSETQ.

The rearrangement links TRBV6-6 to TRBJ1-1, with D possibly being TRBD1 (6 bases). The CDR3 is 13 residues long. Germline values: CDR1 MNHNY, CDR2 SVGAGI (reference sequence). V was pared by 8 bases and J by 6 bases, with 16 bases between. In DNA, the CDR3 is TGTGCCAGCGCCCTATACAGGGCGGCTGAAGCTTTCTTT. This codes for CASALYRAAEAFF.

Concerning this clone: One junction end does not reproduce the germline sequence, and a read error may be involved. The chain recombines TRBV3-1 (or the pseudogene TRBV3-2) with TRBJ1-3; D not resolved. Germline V gene sequence: CDR1 LGHDT, CDR2 YNNKEL (reference sequence). The CDR3 covers 9 residues. The CDR3 region is CAMLGGWDF. The CDR3 coding sequence is TGTGCCATGTTAGGAGGGTGGGATTTT.

The CDR3 DNA reads as TGTGCCAGCAGCCAAGATCTTGGGGTCCCGTCGGGGTATACGCAGTATTTT. Its translation: CASSQDLGVPSGYTQYF. The chain is built from TRBV14 and TRBJ2-3; D possibly corresponds to TRBD2 (5 bases). The CDR3 is 17 amino acids. The ends were cut back, 0 bases at V and 7 bases at J, with 20 bases in the middle. CDR1 is SGHDN, CDR2 FVKESK, per germline. The entire variable domain, with the rest obtained from reference TRBV14 and TRBJ2-3, is as follows: EAGVTQFPSHSVIEKGQTVTLRCDPISGHDNLYWYRRVMGKEIKFLLHFVKESKQDESGMPNNRFLAERTGGTYSTLKVQPAELEDSGVYFCASSQDLGVPSGYTQYFGPGTRLTVL.

This clone showed up just once. The genes are TRBV19 and TRBJ2-7, with TRBD1 matching over 9 bases. Trimming took 8 bases from V and 8 from J; bases not matched to a gene: 16. This CDR3 has 15 amino acids. Germline CDR1 is LNHDA and CDR2 is SQIVND (reference sequence). This chain's CDR3 is CASSPIPGQGTKQYF. CDR3 coding DNA: TGTGCCAGTTCTCCAATCCCGGGACAGGGCACCAAGCAGTACTTC. Drawing the rest from reference TRBV19 and TRBJ2-7, the complete variable domain is DGGITQSPKYLFRKEGQNVTLSCEQNLNHDAMYWYRQDPGQGLRLIYYSQIVNDFQKGDIAEGYSVSREKKESFPLTVTSAQKNPTAFYLCASSPIPGQGTKQYFGPGTRLTVT.

V gene TRBV6-5 combines with J gene TRBJ1-2, with TRBD1 matching over 9 bases. V lost 4 bases to trimming and J lost 2 bases; unmatched junction nucleotides: 5. CDR1 is MNHEY, CDR2 SVGAGI, per germline. This CDR3 contains 15 residues. In nucleotides, the CDR3 is TGTGCCAGCAGTTCCGGGACAGGGAAGAACTATGGCTACACCTTC. It translates to CASSSGTGKNYGYTF.

The chain has TRBV5-5 and TRBJ2-7, with 10 bases aligning to TRBD2. This CDR3 has 15 amino acids. In germline, CDR1 is SGHKS, CDR2 YYEKEE (reference sequence). Trimming cost V 4 bases and J 3 bases; bases outside gene matches: 7. CDR3 amino acids: CASSIGTSAYYEQYF. In DNA, the CDR3 is TGTGCCAGCAGCATCGGGACTAGCGCGTACTACGAGCAGTACTTC.

The chain has TRBV5-5 and TRBJ1-2; D uncertain. CDR3 length: 17 residues. Germline CDR1 reads SGHKS; CDR2 reads YYEKEE (reference sequence). V lost 1 base and J lost 0, with 16 bases in between. CDR3 sequence: CASSLTVTEEANYGYTF. The DNA of the CDR3 is TGTGCCAGCAGCTTGACGGTGACTGAAGAAGCTAACTATGGCTACACCTTC.

The chain carries TRBV4-2 and TRBJ2-7; TRBD1 aligns across 8 bases. The CDR3 totals 14 residues. V dropped 1 base and J dropped 3; count of bases not matched to a gene: 2. CDR1 is LGHNA, CDR2 YNFKEQ, per germline. The CDR3 nucleotides read TGTGCCAGCAGCCAAGGGGGGACAGGCTACGAGCAGTACTTC. It is translated as CASSQGGTGYEQYF.

This sequence joins TRBV28 and TRBJ2-1; 8 positions match TRBD1. Germline V gene data show CDR1 as MDHEN and CDR2 as SYDVKM. The CDR3 is 17 residues long. V was clipped by 7 bases and J by 0 bases; unmatched bases: 11. CDR3 loop: CASKGQEGLSSYNEQFF. The CDR3 coding sequence is TGTGCCAGCAAGGGACAGGAGGGCCTTAGCTCCTACAATGAGCAGTTCTTC.

This chain's CDR3 is CAWNRVFQETQYF. In DNA form, the CDR3 reads TGTGCCTGGAACAGGGTTTTCCAAGAGACCCAGTACTTC. The J gene is TRBJ2-5, the V gene TRBV30, with a possible D match to TRBD1 (6 bases). The germline V gene encodes CDR1 GTSNPN and CDR2 SVGIG (reference sequence). Deletions cut 4 bases from V and 1 base from J, with 10 bases between. The CDR3 runs to 13 residues.

The chain links TRBV15 to TRBJ2-2, with TRBD2 matching 7 bases. Unmatched junction bases numbered 9, after V lost 2 bases and J lost 6 bases. CDR3 size: 16 residues. Germline V gene data show CDR1 as LNHNV and CDR2 as YYDKDF (reference sequence). The CDR3 is CATSRPSGTKAGELFF. CDR3 nucleotide sequence: TGTGCCACCAGCAGACCGAGCGGGACTAAGGCCGGGGAGCTGTTTTTT.

The chain couples TRBV5-1 to TRBJ2-3, with 7 bases lining up with TRBD1. The V gene end was trimmed by 4 bases and the J gene end by 4 bases; junction bases not matched to a gene: 9. CDR3 size: 15 residues. Per germline, CDR1 SGHRS and CDR2 YFSETQ. CDR3 nucleotide sequence: TGCGCCAGCAGCCTGAGACAGGGACAGTCAGATACGCAGTATTTT. Protein: CASSLRQGQSDTQYF. The whole variable domain, remainder taken from reference TRBV5-1 and TRBJ2-3, is KAGVTQTPRYLIKTRGQQVTLSCSPISGHRSVSWYQQTPGQGLQFLFEYFSETQRNKGNFPGRFSGRQFSNSRSEMNVSTLELGDSALYLCASSLRQGQSDTQYFGPGTRLTVL.

The chain employs TRBV27 and TRBJ2-3; 10 nucleotides match TRBD2. The V segment lost 6 bases and the J segment 1 base; nucleotides outside the gene matches: 4. Germline-derived CDR1 and CDR2 are MNHEY and SMNVEV (reference sequence). The CDR3 is made up of 15 amino acids. The CDR3 sequence is CASSSSGRGTDTQYF. Written as DNA, the CDR3 is TGTGCCAGCAGCTCCAGCGGGAGGGGCACAGATACGCAGTATTTT.

The chain employs TRBV11-2 and TRBJ2-5; D ambiguous. CDR3 length: 12 amino acids. V was cut by 7 bases and J by 5 bases, with 11 bases left in between. The germline V gene encodes CDR1 SGHAT and CDR2 FQNNGV. The CDR3 DNA is TGTGCCAGCACCATGAACTGGGAGACCCAGTACTTC. It is translated as CASTMNWETQYF.

The table lists this clone with a few counts. V usage is TRBV29-1 and J usage is TRBJ2-1; D might be TRBD2 (6 bases). The germline CDR1 and CDR2 sequences are SQVTM and ANQGSEA. This CDR3 contains 13 residues. V shed 7 bases and J shed 1 base, with 11 bases lying between them. CDR3 in DNA: TGCAGCGCTCACGGGAGTTCCTACAATGAGCAGTTCTTC. Translating gives CSAHGSSYNEQFF.